This paragraph reports one T cell receptor beta chain. Its antigen is still unknown. Primers for the PCR totalled 60 Vbeta and 13 Jbeta. Generated by immunoSEQ multiplex PCR, the TCRdb table keeps only in-frame clones and is missing some. The sample includes about 94,000 clones, around two thirds of them seen just once. The germline gives CDR1 MNHEY, CDR2 SVGAGI. The CDR3 spans 12 residues. The ends lost 5 bases at V and 5 bases at J; junction bases unmatched: 2. The data were obtained in a study of cytomegalovirus exposure and HLA in healthy donors. Study outcomes and limitations: Presence/absence analyses treated sequencing depth as roughly uniform across donors.

The chain has TRBV6-5 and TRBJ1-2; 7 bases match TRBD1. This TCR was recovered from a man aged 25 to 40 in good health and CMV-seronegative. Sequencing used PBMCs. CDR3 region: CASSPGQYGYTF. CDR3 bases: TGTGCCAGCAGTCCGGGACAGTATGGCTACACCTTC.